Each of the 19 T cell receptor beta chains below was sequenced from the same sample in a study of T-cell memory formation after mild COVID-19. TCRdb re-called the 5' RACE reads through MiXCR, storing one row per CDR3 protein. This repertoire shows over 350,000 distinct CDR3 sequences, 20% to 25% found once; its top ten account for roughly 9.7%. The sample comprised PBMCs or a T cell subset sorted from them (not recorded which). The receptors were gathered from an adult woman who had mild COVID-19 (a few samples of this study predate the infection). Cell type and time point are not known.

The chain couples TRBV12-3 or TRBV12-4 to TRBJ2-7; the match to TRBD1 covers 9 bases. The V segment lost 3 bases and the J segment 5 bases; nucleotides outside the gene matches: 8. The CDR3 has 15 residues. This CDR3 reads CASSFEGTGMNEQYF. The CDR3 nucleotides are TGTGCCAGCAGTTTTGAGGGGACAGGGATGAACGAGCAGTACTTC.

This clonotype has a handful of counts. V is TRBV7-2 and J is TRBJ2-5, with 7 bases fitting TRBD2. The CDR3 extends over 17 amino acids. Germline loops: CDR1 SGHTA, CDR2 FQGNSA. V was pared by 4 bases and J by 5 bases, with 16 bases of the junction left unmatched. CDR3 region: CASSSRRGGSRWETQYF. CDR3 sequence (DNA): TGTGCCAGCAGCTCCCGTCGGGGCGGGAGTCGGTGGGAGACCCAGTACTTC.

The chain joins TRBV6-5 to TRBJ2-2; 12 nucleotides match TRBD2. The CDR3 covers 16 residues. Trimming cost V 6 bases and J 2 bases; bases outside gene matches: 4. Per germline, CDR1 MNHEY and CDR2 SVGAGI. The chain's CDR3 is CASRWTSGDNTGELFF. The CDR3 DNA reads TGTGCCAGCAGGTGGACTAGCGGGGATAACACCGGGGAGCTGTTTTTT.

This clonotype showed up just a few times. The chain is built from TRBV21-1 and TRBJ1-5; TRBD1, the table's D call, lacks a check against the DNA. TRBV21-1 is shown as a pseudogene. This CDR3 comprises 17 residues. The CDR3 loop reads CAGPGTGRLHSNQPQHF. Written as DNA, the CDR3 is TGTGCCGGACCCGGGACGGGACGGCTCCATAGCAATCAGCCCCAGCATTTT.

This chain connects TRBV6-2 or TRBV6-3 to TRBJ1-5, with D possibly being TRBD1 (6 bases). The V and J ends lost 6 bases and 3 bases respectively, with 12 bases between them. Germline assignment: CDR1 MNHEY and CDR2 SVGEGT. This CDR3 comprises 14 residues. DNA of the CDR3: TGTGCCAGCAGCGCGACAGGTCCCAATCAGCCCCAGCATTTT. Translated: CASSATGPNQPQHF.

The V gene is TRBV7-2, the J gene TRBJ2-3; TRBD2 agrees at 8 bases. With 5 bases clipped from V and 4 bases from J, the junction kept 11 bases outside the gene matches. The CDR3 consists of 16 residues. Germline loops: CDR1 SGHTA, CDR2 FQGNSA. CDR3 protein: CASSRGGGHIADTQYF. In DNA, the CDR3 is TGTGCCAGCAGCCGTGGCGGGGGGCATATCGCAGATACGCAGTATTTT.

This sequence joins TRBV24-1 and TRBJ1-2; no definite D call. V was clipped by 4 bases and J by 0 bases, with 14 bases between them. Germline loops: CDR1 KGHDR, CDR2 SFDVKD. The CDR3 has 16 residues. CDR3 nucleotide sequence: TGTGCCACCAGTGAGGGCAGTCCCGTAGCTAACTATGGCTACACCTTC. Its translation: CATSEGSPVANYGYTF.

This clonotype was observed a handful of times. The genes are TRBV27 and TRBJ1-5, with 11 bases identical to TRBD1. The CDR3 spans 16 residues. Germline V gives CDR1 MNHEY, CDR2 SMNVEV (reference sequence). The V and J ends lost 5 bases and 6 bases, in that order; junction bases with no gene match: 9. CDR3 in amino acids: CASSQRTGGLVQPQHF. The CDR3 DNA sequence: TGTGCCAGCAGTCAACGGACAGGGGGCTTGGTTCAGCCCCAGCATTTT.

DNA of the CDR3: TGTGCCAGCTCAGTAGCTTCGGGCACAGATACGCAGTATTTT. This sequence encodes CASSVASGTDTQYF. V usage is TRBV18 and J usage is TRBJ2-3; D is ambiguous. The V gene's germline CDR1 is KGHSH and CDR2 LQKENI. V dropped 5 bases and J dropped 1 base, with 10 bases sitting between them. The CDR3 extends over 14 amino acids.

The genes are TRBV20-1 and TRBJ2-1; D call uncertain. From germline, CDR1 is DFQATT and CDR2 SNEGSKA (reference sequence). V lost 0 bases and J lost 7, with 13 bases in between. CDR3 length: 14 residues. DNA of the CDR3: TGCAGTGCTAGAGATGGGGAAGGGTGGAATGAGCAGTTCTTC. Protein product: CSARDGEGWNEQFF.

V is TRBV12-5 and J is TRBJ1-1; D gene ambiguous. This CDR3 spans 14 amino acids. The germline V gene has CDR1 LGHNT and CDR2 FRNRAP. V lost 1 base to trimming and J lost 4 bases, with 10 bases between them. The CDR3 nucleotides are TGTGCTAGTGGTTTGGAAATCGGCAGCACTGAAGCTTTCTTT. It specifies CASGLEIGSTEAFF.

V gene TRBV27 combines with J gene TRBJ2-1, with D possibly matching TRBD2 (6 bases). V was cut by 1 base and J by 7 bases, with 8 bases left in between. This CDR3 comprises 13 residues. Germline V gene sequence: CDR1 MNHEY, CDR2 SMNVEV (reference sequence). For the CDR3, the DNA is TGTGCCAGCAGTTTATGGGGAGGAAATGAGCAGTTCTTC. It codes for CASSLWGGNEQFF.

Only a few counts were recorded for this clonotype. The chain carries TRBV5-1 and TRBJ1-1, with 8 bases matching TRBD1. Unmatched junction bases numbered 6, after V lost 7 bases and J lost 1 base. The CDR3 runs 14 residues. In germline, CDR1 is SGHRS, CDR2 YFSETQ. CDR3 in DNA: TGCGCCAGCCAACCTGGACAGGGGAACACTGAAGCTTTCTTT. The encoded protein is CASQPGQGNTEAFF.

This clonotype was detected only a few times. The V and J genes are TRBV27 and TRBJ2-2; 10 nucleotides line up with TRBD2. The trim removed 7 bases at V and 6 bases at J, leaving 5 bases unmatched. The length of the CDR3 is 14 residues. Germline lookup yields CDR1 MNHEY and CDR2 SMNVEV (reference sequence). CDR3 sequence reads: CASNLAGVAGELFF. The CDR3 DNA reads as TGTGCCAGCAACCTAGCGGGAGTTGCCGGGGAGCTGTTTTTT.

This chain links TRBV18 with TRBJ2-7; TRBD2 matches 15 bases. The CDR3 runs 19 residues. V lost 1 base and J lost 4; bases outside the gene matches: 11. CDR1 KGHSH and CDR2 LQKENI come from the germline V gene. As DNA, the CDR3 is TGTGCCAGCTCACCACTGGCGCAGGGGACTAGCGGGAGGAGATACGAGCAGTACTTC. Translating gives CASSPLAQGTSGRRYEQYF.

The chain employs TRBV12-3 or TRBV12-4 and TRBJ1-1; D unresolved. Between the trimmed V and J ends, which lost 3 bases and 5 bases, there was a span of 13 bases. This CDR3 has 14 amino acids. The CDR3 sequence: CASSFHGEGTEAFF. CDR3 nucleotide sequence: TGTGCCAGCAGTTTTCACGGGGAAGGGACTGAAGCTTTCTTT.

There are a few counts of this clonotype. CDR3 in DNA: TGTGCCAGCAGAAAAGGGACTACCTCCCCTACTTACGAGCAGTACTTC. Translated: CASRKGTTSPTYEQYF. The chain has TRBV12-3 or TRBV12-4 and TRBJ2-7; TRBD2 agrees at 7 bases. The CDR3 spans 16 residues. The V and J ends lost 6 bases and 4 bases, in that order; junction bases with no gene match: 15.

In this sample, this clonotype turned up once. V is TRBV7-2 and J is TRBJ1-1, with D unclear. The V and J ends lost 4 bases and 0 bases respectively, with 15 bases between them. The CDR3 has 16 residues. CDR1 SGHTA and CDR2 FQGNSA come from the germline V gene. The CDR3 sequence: CASSSEDGPLNTEAFF. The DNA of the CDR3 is TGTGCCAGCAGCTCAGAGGACGGACCCTTGAACACTGAAGCTTTCTTT.

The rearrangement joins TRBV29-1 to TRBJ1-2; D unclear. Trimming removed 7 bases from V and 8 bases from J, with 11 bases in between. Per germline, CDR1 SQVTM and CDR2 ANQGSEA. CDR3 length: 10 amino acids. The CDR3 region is CSDFQGGYTF. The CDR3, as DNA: TGCAGCGATTTCCAAGGCGGCTACACCTTC.